Listed below are T cell receptor beta chains from one sample, sequenced in a study of identical twins. TCRdb re-derived calls from the 5' RACE reads in MiXCR, one entry per CDR3 protein. The sample contains more than 400,000 distinct CDR3 sequences, around 15% of which appear only once. These data were likewise used in another study, on yellow fever vaccine responses in identical twins.

Sequencing was carried out using CD4+ T cells sorted from blood. The source is a woman under 30 in good health. Each CDR3 is given with its conserved first and last residue. The D gene is left open where the match is weak. Some rows mark clone size as missing; the rest say once, few, many or name a class of expanded clone.

j_call v_call clone_size d_call cdr3_nt cdr3_aa
TRBJ2-1 TRBV24-1 few . TGTGCCACCAGTTTAGCTGGAAGGAATGAGCAGTTCTTC CATSLAGRNEQFF
TRBJ2-1 TRBV24-1 few . TGTGCCACCAGTGTGGCTAAATACAATGAGCAGTTCTTC CATSVAKYNEQFF
TRBJ2-2 TRBV4-1 . TRBD2 TGCGCCAGCAGCCCTCTGGGACTAGCGGGGAAAAACACCGGGGAGCTGTTTTTT CASSPLGLAGKNTGELFF
TRBJ2-2 TRBV6-1 few . TGTGCCAGCAGAATCGGGGTAACCGGGGAGCTGTTTTTT CASRIGVTGELFF
TRBJ1-2 TRBV12-3/TRBV12-4 many . TGTGCCAGCAGATCCGCTAACTATGGCTACACCTTC CASRSANYGYTF
TRBJ2-5 TRBV5-6 once . TGTGCCAGCAGCTTGCAGGTTGGGGAGACCCAGTACTTC CASSLQVGETQYF
TRBJ2-3 TRBV12-3/TRBV12-4 few . TGTGCCAGCAGTTTAGCACCGAGGATCACAGATACGCAGTATTTT CASSLAPRITDTQYF
TRBJ1-2 TRBV12-3/TRBV12-4 . . TGTGCCAGCAGCTATGACAGTACCTATGGCTACACCTTC CASSYDSTYGYTF
TRBJ2-5 TRBV6-2/TRBV6-3 . . TGTGCCAGCAGTTACCTCGGGGGAGGGGGAAAAGAGACCCAGTACTTC CASSYLGGGGKETQYF
TRBJ2-3 TRBV19 . TRBD2 TGTGCCAGCAGCCCCTACGGCGGGGGGTCATTTGGAGATACGCAGTATTTT CASSPYGGGSFGDTQYF
TRBJ2-3 TRBV4-2 few . TGTGCCAGCAGCCAAGTACAGGCGCGGACGGGAGTCGGAGATACGCAGTATTTT CASSQVQARTGVGDTQYF
TRBJ2-3 TRBV5-1 . . TGCGCCAGCAGCTTTTGGGACCCTACCGTTACAGATACGCAGTATTTT CASSFWDPTVTDTQYF
TRBJ2-1 TRBV12-3/TRBV12-4 . . TGTGCCAGCAGTTTAAGGACAGCCACCTACAATGAGCAGTTCTTC CASSLRTATYNEQFF
TRBJ2-1 TRBV6-1 . . TGTGCCAGCAGCCCAGCGGTATACAATGAGCAGTTCTTC CASSPAVYNEQFF
TRBJ2-7 TRBV9 . TRBD2 TGTGCCAGCAGCCCGCGACTAGCGGGAGAGGTTGTTTACGAGCAGTACTTC CASSPRLAGEVVYEQYF
TRBJ1-1 TRBV3-1 few . TGTGCCAGCAGCCGGGGATCAGTTGGGAACACTGAAGCTTTCTTT CASSRGSVGNTEAFF